These 15 T cell receptor beta chains came from one sample sequenced in a study of T cell repertoires in cytomegalovirus infection. Each CDR3 protein gets one entry after TCRdb re-called the reads with MiXCR. The repertoire holds 500,000 or so distinct CDR3 sequences, with about 15% as singletons. Sequenced sample: CD8+ T cells from PBMCs. These receptors were collected from a human donor in good health (CMV status not recorded). Some clones in this sample may be carry-over from other donors' samples.

This clonotype was seen many times. This rearrangement joins TRBV12-3 or TRBV12-4 to TRBJ1-6, with TRBD1 as a possible D gene (6 bases). This CDR3 comprises 14 residues. V was trimmed by 3 bases and J by 9 bases, leaving 12 bases between them. CDR3 region: CASSFSARGSPLHF. The CDR3 DNA follows: TGTGCCAGCAGTTTCAGCGCCAGGGGTTCACCCCTCCACTTT.

This clonotype came up many times. The chain is built from TRBV7-6 and TRBJ2-5, with D maybe TRBD2 (5 bases). V lost 5 bases and J 2 bases, leaving 18 bases between the germline ends. CDR1 and CDR2 (germline): SGHVS, FNYEAQ. CDR3 length: 16 residues. The CDR3 spells CASSPLRLASQETQYF. The CDR3 region has the DNA TGTGCCAGCAGCCCTTTGCGCCTAGCATCTCAAGAGACCCAGTACTTC. The variable domain in full, with the rest retrieved from reference TRBV7-6 and TRBJ2-5, is GAGVSQSPRYKVTKRGQDVALRCDPISGHVSLYWYRQALGQGPEFLTYFNYEAQQDKSGLPNDRFSAERPEGSISTLTIQRTEQRDSAMYRCASSPLRLASQETQYFGPGTRLLVL.

This clonotype was seen repeatedly, ten times or more. In DNA form, the CDR3 reads TGTGCCAGCAGCTTAGATGACAACACAGATACGCAGTATTTT. This codes for CASSLDDNTDTQYF. V and J are TRBV7-2 and TRBJ2-3; the D is unclear. This CDR3 is 14 amino acids long. The ends were cut back, 1 base at V and 2 bases at J, with 7 bases in the middle. CDR1 is SGHTA and CDR2 is FQGNSA in the germline V gene.

This clonotype was seen ten or more times. CDR3 amino acids: CASRQGMNTEAFF. The DNA of the CDR3 is TGTGCCAGCAGACAGGGTATGAACACTGAAGCTTTCTTT. The chain links TRBV6-1 to TRBJ1-1, with D possibly being TRBD1 (6 bases). The V and J ends lost 6 bases and 0 bases respectively, with 8 bases between them. In germline, CDR1 is MNHNS, CDR2 SASEGT. The CDR3 length is 13 residues.

The CDR3 bases are TGCGCCAGCAGCCTCACCCCCGGCAGTCCGTCCGGGGAGCTGTTTTTT. Its protein product is CASSLTPGSPSGELFF. The V gene is TRBV4-1, the J gene TRBJ2-2; D is ambiguous. With 4 bases removed from V and 6 bases from J, the gap between germline ends came to 18 bases. The CDR3 runs 16 residues. Germline V lookup: CDR1 MGHRA, CDR2 YSYEKL.

This clonotype came up a few times. This rearrangement joins TRBV15 to TRBJ1-6, with 7 bases fitting TRBD1. Germline V CDR1 and CDR2: LNHNV, YYDKDF (reference sequence). J lost 0 bases, V lost 3 bases, and 8 bases had no gene match. The CDR3 has 18 amino acids. The CDR3 bases are TGTGCCACCAGCAGCGATCGGGACAGCCGCTCCTATAATTCACCCCTCCACTTT. Residues: CATSSDRDSRSYNSPLHF.

This clonotype was observed a few times. The chain has TRBV6-6 and TRBJ1-2; weak D call: TRBD1 (5 bases). Germline CDR1 MNHNY, CDR2 SVGAGI (reference sequence). CDR3 length: 14 residues. The germline V and J ends were trimmed by 8 bases and 1 base, with 14 bases remaining between them. The CDR3, as DNA: TGTGCCAGCTTCGAGGGGCGTAGTAACTATGGCTACACCTTC. Translation: CASFEGRSNYGYTF.

This clonotype has only a few counts. This rearrangement joins TRBV20-1 to TRBJ2-2, with 10 bases lining up with TRBD2. CDR1 and CDR2 (germline): DFQATT, SNEGSKA (reference sequence). This CDR3 has 15 residues. Germline trimming cut 1 base from V and 1 base from J; bases unmatched to any gene: 0. CDR3 region: CSARASGGNTGELFF. The CDR3, as DNA: TGCAGTGCTAGAGCTAGCGGGGGGAACACCGGGGAGCTGTTTTTT.

Many counts were recorded for this clonotype. V gene TRBV19 combines with J gene TRBJ1-5; no reliable D call. V was trimmed by 0 bases and J by 7 bases, leaving 10 bases between them. This CDR3 region has 14 residues. Germline V gives CDR1 LNHDA, CDR2 SQIVND (reference sequence). CDR3 nucleotides: TGTGCCAGTAGTATAGATCGCGGGAGCCAGCCCCAGCATTTT. As protein: CASSIDRGSQPQHF.

This clonotype was seen repeatedly, ten times or more. V and J are TRBV7-3 and TRBJ2-5; 13 bases fit TRBD2. Germline trimming cut 3 bases from V and 5 bases from J; bases unmatched to any gene: 3. Germline V lookup: CDR1 SGHTA, CDR2 FQGTGA. This CDR3 contains 15 residues. Written as DNA, the CDR3 is TGTGCCAGCAGCTTTGGACTAGCGGGAGAGGAGACCCAGTACTTC. It codes for CASSFGLAGEETQYF.

The chain joins TRBV7-9 to TRBJ2-2; 13 bases align to TRBD2. V gave up 4 bases and J gave up 1 base; unmatched junction bases: 9. Germline-derived CDR1 and CDR2 are SEHNR and FQNEAQ (reference sequence). The CDR3 runs 19 residues. The CDR3 DNA is TGTGCCAGCAGCTATCCTCTGACTAGCGGGGGGCGGAACACCGGGGAGCTGTTTTTT. Residues: CASSYPLTSGGRNTGELFF.

CDR3 loop: CASSPWTGGFGVQYF. CDR3 DNA sequence: TGTGCCAGTAGTCCTTGGACAGGTGGCTTCGGCGTGCAGTACTTC. This rearrangement joins TRBV19 to TRBJ2-7, with TRBD1 matching 7 bases. There are 15 residues in the CDR3. Looked up from germline, CDR1 is LNHDA and CDR2 is SQIVND (reference sequence). V was clipped by 5 bases and J by 9 bases; unmatched bases: 16.

This clonotype has ten or more counts. The J gene is TRBJ2-7, the V gene TRBV7-9, with D possibly TRBD2 on 5 matching bases. The CDR3 extends over 15 amino acids. Trimming cost V 3 bases and J 5 bases, with 17 bases left between them. CDR1 is SEHNR and CDR2 is FQNEAQ in the germline V gene (reference sequence). CDR3 nucleotides: TGTGCCAGCAGCTTGTACCGGGGTCGAGTCAACGAGCAGTACTTC. Amino acid sequence: CASSLYRGRVNEQYF.

This chain connects TRBV10-3 to TRBJ2-7, with D unclear. The CDR3 length is 14 residues. V was pared by 9 bases and J by 1 base, with 16 bases between. Looked up from germline, CDR1 is ENHRY and CDR2 is SYGVKD. The DNA for the CDR3 is TGTGCCATAACCGCTGAGACGGATTCCTACGAGCAGTACTTC. Protein sequence: CAITAETDSYEQYF.

The J gene is TRBJ2-1, the V gene TRBV28; TRBD2 matches 7 bases. Germline CDR1 is MDHEN and CDR2 is SYDVKM. Trimming removed 2 bases from V and 4 bases from J; junction bases left unmatched: 11. The CDR3 has 17 residues. CDR3 sequence: CASSLNVNGEGYNEQFF. CDR3 bases: TGTGCCAGCAGTTTAAACGTGAACGGGGAGGGGTACAATGAGCAGTTCTTC. The full variable domain, completed using reference TRBV28 and TRBJ2-1, is DVKVTQSSRYLVKRTGEKVFLECVQDMDHENMFWYRQDPGLGLRLIYFSYDVKMKEKGDIPEGYSVSREKKERFSLILESASTNQTSMYLCASSLNVNGEGYNEQFFGPGTRLTVL.